The next 6 T cell receptor beta chains were all read from a single sample in a study of early T cells in non-severe SARS-CoV-2 infection. TCRdb ran MiXCR on the 5' RACE reads and lists one entry per CDR3 protein. The profile shows about 22,000 distinct CDR3 sequences, roughly 3.5% of them singletons. The sample comprised whole blood. The receptors derive from an adult who was a healthcare worker with PCR-confirmed SARS-CoV-2 infection or an uninfected control (not recorded which).

This clonotype was observed many times. The chain recombines TRBV7-9 with TRBJ1-5; D unresolved. The CDR3 contains 15 residues. V lost 1 base, J lost 5 bases, and 12 bases lay in between. Germline CDR1 SEHNR, CDR2 FQNEAQ (reference sequence). The DNA for the CDR3 is TGTGCCAGCAGCTTAGAGGGATCCTCTCATCAGCCCCAGCATTTT. Its translation: CASSLEGSSHQPQHF.

This clonotype is labeled as medium-sized. This rearrangement joins TRBV24-1 to TRBJ2-3; D is perhaps TRBD2 (6 bases). Germline V CDR1 and CDR2: KGHDR, SFDVKD. This CDR3 is built from 13 residues. The ends were cut back, 5 bases at V and 4 bases at J, with 9 bases in the middle. The CDR3 loop is CATSGGAADTQYF. The CDR3 nucleotides are TGTGCCACCAGTGGCGGGGCAGCAGATACGCAGTATTTT.

This clonotype was picked up many times. The rearrangement uses TRBV29-1 and TRBJ1-5; 9 nucleotides align to TRBD1. Germline CDR1 is SQVTM and CDR2 is ANQGSEA. The CDR3 is 12 amino acids. V dropped 6 bases and J dropped 4; count of bases not matched to a gene: 1. The CDR3 DNA reads as TGCAGCGTACAGGGGGCGAATCAGCCCCAGCATTTT. This encodes CSVQGANQPQHF. The full variable domain, its missing parts supplied by reference TRBV29-1 and TRBJ1-5, is SAVISQKPSRDICQRGTSLTIQCQVDSQVTMMFWYRQQPGQSLTLIATANQGSEATYESGFVIDKFPISRPNLTFSTLTVSNMSPEDSSIYLCSVQGANQPQHFGDGTRLSIL.

This clonotype has ten or more counts. The chain carries TRBV6-6 and TRBJ2-7, with D perhaps matching TRBD1 (6 bases). V lost 5 bases to trimming and J lost 4 bases, with 15 bases between them. CDR1 and CDR2 (germline): MNHNY, SVGAGI (reference sequence). The CDR3 has 14 residues. As DNA, the CDR3 is TGTGCCAGCAGTAACGCCGGGACAATTTACGAGCAGTACTTC. Translated: CASSNAGTIYEQYF.

This clonotype was recorded at least ten times. The V gene is TRBV28, the J gene TRBJ2-1, with 8 bases aligning to TRBD2. In germline, CDR1 is MDHEN, CDR2 SYDVKM. This CDR3 is 14 amino acids long. Trimming cost V 5 bases and J 6 bases; bases outside gene matches: 6. CDR3 DNA sequence: TGTGCCAGCAGTATAGCGGGGACACCCAATGAGCAGTTCTTC. Protein sequence: CASSIAGTPNEQFF.

This clonotype was found many times. The chain carries TRBV5-6 and TRBJ2-1; 7 bases are shared with TRBD1. V trimming: 3 bases; J trimming: 9 bases; junction bases outside the gene matches: 12. This CDR3 has 15 amino acids. The germline gives CDR1 SGHDT, CDR2 YYEEEE. The CDR3 loop is CASSSAGTAGGEQFF. The CDR3 DNA is TGTGCCAGCAGCTCTGCCGGGACAGCCGGAGGTGAGCAGTTCTTC.